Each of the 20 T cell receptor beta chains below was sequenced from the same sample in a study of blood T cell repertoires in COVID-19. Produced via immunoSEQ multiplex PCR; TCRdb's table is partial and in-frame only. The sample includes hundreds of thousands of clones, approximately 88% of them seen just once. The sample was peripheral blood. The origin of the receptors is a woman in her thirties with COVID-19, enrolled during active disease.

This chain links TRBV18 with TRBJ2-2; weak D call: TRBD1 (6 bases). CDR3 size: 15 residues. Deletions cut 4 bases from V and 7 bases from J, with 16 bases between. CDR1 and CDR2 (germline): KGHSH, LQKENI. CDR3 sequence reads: CASSHREGFSGELFF. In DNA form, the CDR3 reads TGTGCCAGCTCACACAGGGAAGGATTCAGCGGGGAGCTGTTTTTT. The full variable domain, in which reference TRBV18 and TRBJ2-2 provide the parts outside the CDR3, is NAGVMQNPRHLVRRRGQEARLRCSPMKGHSHVYWYRQLPEEGLKFMVYLQKENIIDESGMPKERFSAEFPKEGPSILRIQQVVRGDSAAYFCASSHREGFSGELFFGEGSRLTVL.

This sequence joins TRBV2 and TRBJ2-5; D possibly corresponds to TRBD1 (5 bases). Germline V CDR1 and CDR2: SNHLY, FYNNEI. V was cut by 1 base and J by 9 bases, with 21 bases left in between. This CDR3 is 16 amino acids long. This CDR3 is CASSEGGYLGRASQYF. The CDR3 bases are TGTGCCAGCAGTGAAGGGGGCTACCTGGGAAGAGCGTCCCAGTACTTC.

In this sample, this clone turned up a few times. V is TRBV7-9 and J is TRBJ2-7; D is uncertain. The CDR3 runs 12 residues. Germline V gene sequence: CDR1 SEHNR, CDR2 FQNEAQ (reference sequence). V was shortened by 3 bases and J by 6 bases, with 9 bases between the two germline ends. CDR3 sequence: CASSFVSGEQYF. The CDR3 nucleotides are TGTGCCAGCAGCTTTGTTTCGGGCGAGCAGTACTTC.

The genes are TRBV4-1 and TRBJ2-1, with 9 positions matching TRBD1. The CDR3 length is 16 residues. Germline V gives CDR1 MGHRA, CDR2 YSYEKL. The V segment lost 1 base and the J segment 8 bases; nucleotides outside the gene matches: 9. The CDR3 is CASSQANRTGAYEQFF. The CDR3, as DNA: TGCGCCAGCAGCCAAGCGAACAGGACAGGGGCTTATGAGCAGTTCTTC.

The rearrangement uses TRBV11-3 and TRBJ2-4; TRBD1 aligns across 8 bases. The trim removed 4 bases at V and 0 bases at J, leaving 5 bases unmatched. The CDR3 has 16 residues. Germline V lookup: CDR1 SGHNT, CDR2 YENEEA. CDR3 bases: TGTGCCAGCAGCTGGGGACAGGACTTAGCCAAAAACATTCAGTACTTC. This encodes CASSWGQDLAKNIQYF.

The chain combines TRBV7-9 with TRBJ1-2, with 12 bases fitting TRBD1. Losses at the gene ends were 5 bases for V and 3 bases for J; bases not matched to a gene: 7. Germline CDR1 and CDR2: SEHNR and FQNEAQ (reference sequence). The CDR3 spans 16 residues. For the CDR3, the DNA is TGTGCCAGCAGCCCAGCAGGGACAGGGGGCGACTATGGCTACACCTTC. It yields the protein CASSPAGTGGDYGYTF.

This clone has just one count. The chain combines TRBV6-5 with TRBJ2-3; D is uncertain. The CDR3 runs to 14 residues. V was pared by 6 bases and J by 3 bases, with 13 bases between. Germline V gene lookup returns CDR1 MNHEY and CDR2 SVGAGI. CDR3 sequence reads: CASSAPYPTDTQYF. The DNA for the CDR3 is TGTGCCAGCAGCGCGCCCTACCCGACAGATACGCAGTATTTT.

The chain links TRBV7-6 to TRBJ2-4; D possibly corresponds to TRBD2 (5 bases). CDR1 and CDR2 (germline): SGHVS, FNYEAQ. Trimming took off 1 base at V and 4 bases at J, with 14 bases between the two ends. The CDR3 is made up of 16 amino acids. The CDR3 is CASSLEASMGKNIQYF. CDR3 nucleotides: TGTGCCAGCAGCTTAGAGGCTAGCATGGGAAAAAACATTCAGTACTTC.

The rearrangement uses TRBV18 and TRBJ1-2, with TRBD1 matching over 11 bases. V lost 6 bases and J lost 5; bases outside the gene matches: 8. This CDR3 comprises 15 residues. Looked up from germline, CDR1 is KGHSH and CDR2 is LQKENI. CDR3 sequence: CASSPGTGGLYGYTF. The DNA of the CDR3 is TGTGCCAGCTCTCCCGGGACAGGGGGTCTATATGGCTACACCTTC.

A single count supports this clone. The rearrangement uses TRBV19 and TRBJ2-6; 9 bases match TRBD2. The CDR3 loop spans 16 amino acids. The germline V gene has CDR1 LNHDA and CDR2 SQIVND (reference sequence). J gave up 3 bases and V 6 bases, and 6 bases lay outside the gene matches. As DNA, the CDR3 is TGTGCCAGTAGCTCTAGCGGGGTTTATGGGGCCAACGTCCTGACTTTC. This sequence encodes CASSSSGVYGANVLTF.

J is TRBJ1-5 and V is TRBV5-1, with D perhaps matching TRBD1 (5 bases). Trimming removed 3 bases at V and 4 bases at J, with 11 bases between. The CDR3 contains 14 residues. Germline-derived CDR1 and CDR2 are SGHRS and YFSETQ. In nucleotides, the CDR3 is TGCGCCAGCAGCTCGGGGGAGAGGAATCAGCCCCAGCATTTT. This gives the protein CASSSGERNQPQHF.

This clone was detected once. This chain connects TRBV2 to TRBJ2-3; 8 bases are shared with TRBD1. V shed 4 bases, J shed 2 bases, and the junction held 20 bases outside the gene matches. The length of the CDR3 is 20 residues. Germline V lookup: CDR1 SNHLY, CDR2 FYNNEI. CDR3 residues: CASSVERSRSGQEITDTQYF. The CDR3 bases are TGTGCCAGCAGTGTTGAAAGATCCAGGTCGGGACAGGAAATCACAGATACGCAGTATTTT.

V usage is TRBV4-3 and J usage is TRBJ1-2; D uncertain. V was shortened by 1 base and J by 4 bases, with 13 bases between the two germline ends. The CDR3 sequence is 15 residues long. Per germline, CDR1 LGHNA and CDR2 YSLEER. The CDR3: CASSQVAEVVYGYTF. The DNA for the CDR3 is TGCGCCAGCAGCCAAGTGGCGGAGGTAGTCTATGGCTACACCTTC.

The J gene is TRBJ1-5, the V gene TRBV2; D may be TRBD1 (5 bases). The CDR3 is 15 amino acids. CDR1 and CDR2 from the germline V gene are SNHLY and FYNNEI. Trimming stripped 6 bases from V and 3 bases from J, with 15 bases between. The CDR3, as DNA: TGTGCCAGCAGCCCTCGTGAGACAGCCAATCAGCCCCAGCATTTT. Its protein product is CASSPRETANQPQHF. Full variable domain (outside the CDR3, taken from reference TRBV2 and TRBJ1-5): EPEVTQTPSHQVTQMGQEVILRCVPISNHLYFYWYRQILGQKVEFLVSFYNNEISEKSEIFDDQFSVERPDGSNFTLKIRSTKLEDSAMYFCASSPRETANQPQHFGDGTRLSIL.

Here the CDR3 reads CASSLEGVSGYTF. The CDR3 DNA follows: TGTGCCAGCAGCCTCGAGGGGGTGTCTGGCTACACCTTC. V gene TRBV3-1 (or the pseudogene TRBV3-2) combines with J gene TRBJ1-2, with D perhaps matching TRBD1 (6 bases). This CDR3 is built from 13 residues. CDR1 LGHDT and CDR2 YNNKEL come from the germline V gene (reference sequence). V was cut by 4 bases and J by 7 bases, with 13 bases left in between.

Written as DNA, the CDR3 is TGTGCCAGCAGTCTGCGGGGGGAGGGGGAGCAGTTCTTC. Protein product: CASSLRGEGEQFF. The genes are TRBV6-4 and TRBJ2-1, with 8 bases identical to TRBD2. The V gene's germline CDR1 is MRHNA and CDR2 SNTAGT. After removal of 5 bases from V and 10 bases from J, the junction contained 7 bases not matched to a gene. This CDR3 contains 13 residues.

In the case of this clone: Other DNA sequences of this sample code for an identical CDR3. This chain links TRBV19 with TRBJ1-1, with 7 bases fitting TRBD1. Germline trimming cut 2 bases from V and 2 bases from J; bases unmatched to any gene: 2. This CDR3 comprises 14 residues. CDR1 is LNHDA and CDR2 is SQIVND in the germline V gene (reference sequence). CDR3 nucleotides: TGTGCCAGTAGTATACGACAGGGTAACACTGAAGCTTTCTTT. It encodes CASSIRQGNTEAFF. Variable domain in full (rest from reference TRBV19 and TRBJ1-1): DGGITQSPKYLFRKEGQNVTLSCEQNLNHDAMYWYRQDPGQGLRLIYYSQIVNDFQKGDIAEGYSVSREKKESFPLTVTSAQKNPTAFYLCASSIRQGNTEAFFGQGTRLTVV.

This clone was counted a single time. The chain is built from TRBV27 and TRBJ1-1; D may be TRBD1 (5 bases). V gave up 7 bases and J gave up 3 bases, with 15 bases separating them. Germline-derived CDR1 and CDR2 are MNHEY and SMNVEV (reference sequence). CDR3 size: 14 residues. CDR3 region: CASTLAGPDTEAFF. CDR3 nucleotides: TGTGCCAGCACCCTGGCGGGGCCGGACACTGAAGCTTTCTTT.

CDR3 DNA: TGCGCCAGCAGCCAATGGACAGGGTCGCTGAACACTGAAGCTTTCTTT. Translating gives CASSQWTGSLNTEAFF. The gene calls are TRBV4-1 and TRBJ1-1, with 8 bases that match TRBD1. J lost 0 bases, V lost 2 bases, and 5 bases had no gene match. Per germline, CDR1 MGHRA and CDR2 YSYEKL. This CDR3 has 16 residues.

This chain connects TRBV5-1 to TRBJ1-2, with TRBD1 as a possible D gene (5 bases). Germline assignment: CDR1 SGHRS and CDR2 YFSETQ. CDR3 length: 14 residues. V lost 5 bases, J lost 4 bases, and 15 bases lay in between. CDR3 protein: CASSSQTASYGYTF. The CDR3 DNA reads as TGCGCCAGCAGTTCCCAGACAGCCTCCTATGGCTACACCTTC.